These 8 T cell receptor beta chains share one sample of origin, sequenced in a study of CXCR3-negative and CXCR3-positive naive CD8 T cells. The libraries of TRB cDNA were prepared using 5' RACE with UMI labels. TCRdb reprocessed the 5' RACE reads, with one entry per CDR3 protein and no DNA. The sample has about 90,000 distinct CDR3 sequences. Sample: naive CXCR3- CD8+ T cells from blood. The subset: CD45RO-CCR7+CD27+CD95- naive CD8+ T cells lacking CXCR3 (TNR3-). These receptors came from a human donor in good health. Some clones in this sample may be carry-over from other donors' samples.

This clonotype is labeled medium-sized based on frequency. J is TRBJ2-7 and V is TRBV4-1; TCRdb picks TRBD2, but there is no DNA to check that call. Germline assignment: CDR1 MGHRA and CDR2 YSYEKL. This CDR3 is built from 15 residues. CDR3 protein: CASSQGLAGVGEQYF.

The V gene is TRBV13, the J gene TRBJ2-5; TCRdb returns TRBD1, unconfirmable since there is no DNA. The germline V gene has CDR1 PRHDT and CDR2 FYEKMQ (reference sequence). The CDR3 is 13 amino acids. CDR3 sequence reads: CASSSGGQETQYF.

This chain uses TRBV15 with TRBJ2-1; TCRdb designates TRBD1, a call that cannot be tested without DNA. CDR3 length: 15 amino acids. Germline CDR1 LNHNV, CDR2 YYDKDF (reference sequence). The CDR3 loop is CATSTRTEAYNEQFF.

The rearrangement links TRBV29-1 to TRBJ2-1; TCRdb's D call, TRBD1, is unchecked because there is no DNA. Germline CDR1 and CDR2: SQVTM and ANQGSEA. CDR3 size: 14 residues. The CDR3 spells CSVDGQGPFGEQFF.

The rearrangement links TRBV29-1 to TRBJ2-7. This CDR3 spans 11 amino acids. Germline CDR1 is SQVTM and CDR2 is ANQGSEA. The CDR3 sequence: CSARSSYEQYF.

The chain recombines TRBV28 with TRBJ2-2. Germline values: CDR1 MDHEN, CDR2 SYDVKM. The CDR3 extends over 13 amino acids. The CDR3 reads CASSFQVGGELFF.

This rearrangement joins TRBV7-9 to TRBJ1-1; lacking DNA, the TRBD1 call made by TCRdb goes unchecked. This CDR3 region has 14 residues. Germline CDR1 and CDR2: SEHNR and FQNEAQ (reference sequence). This CDR3 reads CASSLQGGGPEAFF.

The rearrangement links TRBV6-2 or TRBV6-3 to TRBJ2-1; the TCRdb call, TRBD1, lacks DNA for checking. This CDR3 spans 18 amino acids. Germline V gene sequence: CDR1 MNHEY, CDR2 SVGEGT. CDR3: CASSYDTDTGLSYNEQFF.